These T cell receptor beta chains were read from a single sample in a study of blood T cell repertoires in COVID-19. The method was immunoSEQ multiplex PCR; TCRdb's version includes in-frame clones alone and lacks a portion of them. The sample lists some 53,000 clones; 80% to 90% were seen once. Sequenced material: peripheral blood. The receptor set was obtained from a man in his 70s with acute or convalescent COVID-19. CDR3s include the opening cysteine and the closing phenylalanine or tryptophan. D genes are given only for firm matches. The size of a clone is reported for some rows only, either as once, few or many, or as a class for expanded clones.

>TRBV6-1|TRBJ2-1|NA|NA
CASSDGHNSYNEQFF
TGTGCCAGCAGTGATGGGCACAACTCCTACAATGAGCAGTTCTTC
>TRBV4-1|TRBJ1-1|NA|NA
CASSLPTGGNTEAFF
TGCGCCAGCAGCCTACCGACTGGCGGGAACACTGAAGCTTTCTTT
>TRBV5-1|TRBJ2-4|NA|NA
CASSLESSASAKNIQYF
TGCGCCAGCAGCTTGGAAAGCTCCGCATCGGCCAAAAACATTCAGTACTTC
>TRBV15|TRBJ1-5|NA|few
CATSRDPTRGQPQHF
TGTGCCACCAGCAGAGATCCCACCAGGGGTCAGCCCCAGCATTTT
>TRBV5-6|TRBJ2-7|NA|NA
CASSYRQDIAFYEQYF
TGTGCCAGCAGCTACAGACAGGACATCGCCTTCTACGAGCAGTACTTC
>TRBV6-2/TRBV6-3|TRBJ2-5|TRBD2|NA
CASSKPQAGNQETQYF
TGTGCCAGCAGCAAACCTCAAGCGGGAAACCAAGAGACCCAGTACTTC
>TRBV5-5|TRBJ1-2|TRBD1|few
CASSSLNYRDRGNYGYTF
TGTGCCAGCAGCTCACTAAACTACCGGGACAGGGGGAACTATGGCTACACCTTC
>TRBV5-5|TRBJ2-3|TRBD2|NA
CASSGVYGGSTDTQYF
TGTGCCAGCAGCGGGGTATACGGGGGGAGCACAGATACGCAGTATTTT
>TRBV2|TRBJ2-7|TRBD2|NA
CASSDPSGRWQYF
TGTGCCAGCAGTGACCCTAGCGGGAGGTGGCAGTACTTC
>TRBV19|TRBJ2-2|NA|NA
CGRVGGELFF
TGTGGCAGGGTCGGCGGGGAGCTGTTTTTT
>TRBV18|TRBJ2-2|TRBD1|NA
CASSPRQGETTGELFF
TGTGCCAGCTCACCAAGACAGGGGGAAACCACCGGGGAGCTGTTTTTT
>TRBV27|TRBJ1-2|NA|NA
CASSLLQGGDYGYTF
TGTGCCAGCAGTTTATTGCAGGGTGGTGACTATGGCTACACCTTC
>TRBV7-8|TRBJ1-2|TRBD1|medium-sized
CASSSPTGINYGYTF
TGTGCCAGCAGCTCGCCGACAGGGATTAACTATGGCTACACCTTC
>TRBV7-2|TRBJ2-1|TRBD2|NA
CASSLGGFGGEQFF
TGTGCCAGCAGCTTGGGGGGGTTTGGAGGTGAGCAGTTCTTC
>TRBV3-1/TRBV3-2|TRBJ2-3|NA|NA
CASRDWNTDTQYF
TGTGCCAGCCGGGACTGGAACACAGATACGCAGTATTTT
>TRBV5-1|TRBJ2-5|NA|NA
CASSPVPEQETQYF
TGCGCCAGCAGTCCCGTGCCGGAGCAAGAGACCCAGTACTTC
>TRBV6-5|TRBJ2-3|TRBD1|NA
CASNQDRGPRDTQYF
TGTGCCAGCAATCAAGACAGGGGGCCGAGAGATACGCAGTATTTT
>TRBV5-8|TRBJ1-6|NA|medium-sized
CASSQEQLSSYNSPLHF
TGTGCCAGCAGCCAGGAACAGTTGAGCTCCTATAATTCACCCCTCCACTTT
>TRBV18|TRBJ1-4|TRBD1|few
CASSRDRGEKLFF
TGTGCCAGCTCAAGGGACAGGGGTGAAAAACTGTTTTTT
>TRBV7-9|TRBJ1-5|NA|NA
CASSSSGGRGNQPQHF
TGTGCCAGCAGCTCCTCCGGGGGACGAGGCAATCAGCCCCAGCATTTT
>TRBV3-1/TRBV3-2|TRBJ2-5|NA|few
CASSQDWRETQYF
TGTGCCAGCAGCCAAGATTGGAGGGAGACCCAGTACTTC
>TRBV24-1|TRBJ2-1|TRBD1|NA
CATSARDSWYNEQFF
TGTGCCACCAGTGCTCGGGACAGTTGGTACAATGAGCAGTTCTTC
>TRBV27|TRBJ2-5|NA|NA
CASSPRVSGLQETQYF
TGTGCCAGCAGTCCCAGGGTATCCGGCCTCCAAGAGACCCAGTACTTC
>TRBV18|TRBJ2-2|TRBD2|NA
CASSPPGGSTGELFF
TGTGCCAGCTCACCACCGGGAGGGAGCACCGGGGAGCTGTTTTTT
>TRBV2|TRBJ1-5|NA|NA
CATQRSSSNQPQHF
TGTGCCACCCAGCGTTCGAGTTCCAATCAGCCCCAGCATTTT
>TRBV7-9|TRBJ2-2|NA|NA
CASSLGTAAGELFF
TGTGCCAGCAGCTTAGGGACAGCCGCCGGGGAGCTGTTTTTT
>TRBV5-4|TRBJ2-7|TRBD2|NA
CASRGGSSYEQYF
TGTGCCAGCAGGGGGGGGAGCTCCTACGAGCAGTACTTC
>TRBV2|TRBJ2-3|TRBD2|NA
CASSFSGMRDTQYF
TGTGCCAGCAGCTTTAGCGGGATGAGAGATACGCAGTATTTT
>TRBV11-3|TRBJ2-2|NA|NA
CASSLGGQGRHRGLFF
TGTGCCAGCAGCTTAGGTGGCCAGGGGAGACACCGGGGCCTGTTTTTT
>TRBV20-1|TRBJ1-1|NA|NA
CSASRKRFFPIEAFF
TGCAGTGCTAGTCGCAAACGGTTTTTTCCGATTGAAGCTTTCTTT
>TRBV7-9|TRBJ1-5|NA|few
CASSLVGQGNQPQHF
TGTGCCAGCAGCTTAGTTGGGCAGGGAAATCAGCCCCAGCATTTT
>TRBV5-1|TRBJ1-2|NA|NA
CASSLAARENYGYTF
TGCGCCAGCAGCTTGGCTGCCAGGGAAAACTATGGCTACACCTTC
>TRBV4-3|TRBJ2-3|NA|NA
CASSQGAQGSADTQYF
TGCGCCAGCAGCCAAGGCGCGCAGGGTTCGGCGGATACGCAGTATTTT
>TRBV4-2|TRBJ2-7|NA|NA
CASSQEVPRGVYEQYF
TGTGCCAGCAGCCAAGAAGTTCCCAGGGGGGTGTACGAGCAGTACTTC
>TRBV11-2|TRBJ2-1|NA|few
CASSQTRGRLYNEQFF
TGTGCCAGCAGCCAGACCCGAGGTAGGCTTTACAATGAGCAGTTCTTC
>TRBV7-8|TRBJ1-1|TRBD1|NA
CASSSTQGGTEAFF
TGTGCCAGCAGCTCTACACAGGGGGGAACTGAAGCTTTCTTT
>TRBV4-3|TRBJ1-2|TRBD1|NA
CASSHLRTGDYGYTF
TGCGCCAGCAGCCACCTAAGGACAGGGGACTATGGCTACACCTTC
>TRBV19|TRBJ2-1|TRBD2|NA
CATRGLAEYNEQFF
TGTGCCACCAGAGGACTAGCGGAGTACAATGAGCAGTTCTTC
>TRBV12-3/TRBV12-4|TRBJ2-5|NA|NA
CASSRRETQYF
TGTGCCAGCAGCCGTCGAGAGACCCAGTACTTC
>TRBV7-2|TRBJ1-5|TRBD1|NA
CASSPGTGGSFTNQPQHF
TGTGCCAGCAGCCCCGGGACAGGGGGCTCCTTTACCAATCAGCCCCAGCATTTT
>TRBV9|TRBJ1-2|TRBD1|NA
CASSPGQGRSGYTF
TGTGCCAGCAGCCCGGGACAGGGGAGAAGTGGCTACACCTTC
>TRBV6-2/TRBV6-3|TRBJ1-1|TRBD1|few
CASSYLPSTGRTEAFF
TGTGCCAGCAGTTACCTCCCCTCGACAGGGAGGACTGAAGCTTTCTTT
>TRBV19|TRBJ1-1|NA|few
CASSIWGPNTEAFF
TGTGCCAGTAGTATTTGGGGCCCGAACACTGAAGCTTTCTTT
>TRBV15|TRBJ2-5|TRBD2|once
CATSRPLGRLAGGPGVRNQETQYF
TGTGCCACCAGCAGACCGCTCGGCCGACTAGCGGGAGGACCAGGGGTAAGGAACCAAGAGACCCAGTACTTC
>TRBV6-5|TRBJ2-6|NA|NA
CASSSLVYSGANVLTF
TGTGCCAGCAGTTCCCTCGTATACTCTGGGGCCAACGTCCTGACTTTC
>TRBV18|TRBJ1-1|NA|NA
CASSLGGGGTEAFF
TGTGCCAGCTCACTGGGAGGGGGGGGCACTGAAGCTTTCTTT
>TRBV6-6|TRBJ2-2|TRBD1|NA
CATGQATGELFF
TGTGCCACAGGACAGGCCACCGGGGAGCTGTTTTTT